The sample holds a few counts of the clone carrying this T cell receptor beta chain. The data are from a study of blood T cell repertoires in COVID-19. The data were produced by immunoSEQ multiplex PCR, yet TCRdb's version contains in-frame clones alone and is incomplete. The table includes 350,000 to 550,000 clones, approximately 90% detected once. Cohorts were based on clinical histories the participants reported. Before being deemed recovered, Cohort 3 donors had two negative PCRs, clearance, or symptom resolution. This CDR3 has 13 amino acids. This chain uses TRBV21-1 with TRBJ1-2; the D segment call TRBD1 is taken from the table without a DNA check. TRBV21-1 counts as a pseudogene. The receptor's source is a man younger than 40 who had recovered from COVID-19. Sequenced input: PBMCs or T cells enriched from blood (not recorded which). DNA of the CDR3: TGTGCCAGCAGCAAAACAGGGATCTATGGCTACACCTTC. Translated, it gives CASSKTGIYGYTF.